The 31 T cell receptor beta chains given below trace back to one sample, sequenced in a study of Ad26.COV2.S vaccination and SARS-CoV-2 variants. As for treatment: around 19 received Ad26.COV2.S at low or high dose, single or two shots; about 5 received placebo; per-sample allocation not given. Collection of the samples took place on day 63 after the first injection of vaccine or placebo. This table comes from immunoSEQ multiplex PCR, and its TCRdb copy is limited to in-frame clones, with some not included. The table includes about 680,000 clones, 80% to 90% detected once. Sequencing was performed on peripheral blood, taken in a trial of Ad26.COV2.S vaccine versus placebo. Receptor source: a person between 18 and 59 years old who received the Ad26.COV2.S COVID-19 vaccine or a placebo.

The chain combines TRBV10-2 with TRBJ2-3, with 7 nucleotides matching TRBD2. CDR1 WSHSY and CDR2 SAAADI come from the germline V gene. This CDR3 is 13 amino acids long. The junction had 5 bases not matched to a gene; V was cut back by 8 bases and J by 3 bases. CDR3 DNA: TGCGCCAGCCGGGAGGCAAATACAGATACGCAGTATTTT. It codes for CASREANTDTQYF.

This clone was seen a single time. The chain uses TRBV3-1 (or the pseudogene TRBV3-2) and TRBJ1-5; the D is unclear. The CDR3 has 14 residues. CDR1 LGHDT and CDR2 YNNKEL come from the germline V gene (reference sequence). V was trimmed by 1 base and J by 5 bases, leaving 9 bases between them. CDR3: CASSQGTHDQPQHF. The DNA for the CDR3 is TGTGCCAGCAGCCAAGGTACCCACGATCAGCCCCAGCATTTT.

The V and J genes are TRBV9 and TRBJ1-6, with 9 bases that match TRBD1. The CDR3 is 15 amino acids. The V gene end was trimmed by 4 bases and the J gene end by 6 bases; junction bases not matched to a gene: 5. The germline V gene has CDR1 SGDLS and CDR2 YYNGEE. The CDR3 spells CASSSDRGINSPLHF. In DNA form, the CDR3 reads TGTGCCAGCAGCTCAGACAGGGGGATTAATTCACCCCTCCACTTT.

This chain joins TRBV19 and TRBJ2-3; D gene unclear. Germline CDR1 is LNHDA and CDR2 is SQIVND (reference sequence). Trimming cost V 5 bases and J 7 bases, with 19 bases left between them. There are 15 residues in the CDR3. CDR3 nucleotides: TGTGCCAGTAGTGTCGACCGCGGAGTAGGGAATACGCAGTATTTT. Residues: CASSVDRGVGNTQYF. Together with reference TRBV19 and TRBJ2-3, the CDR3 gives the full variable domain: DGGITQSPKYLFRKEGQNVTLSCEQNLNHDAMYWYRQDPGQGLRLIYYSQIVNDFQKGDIAEGYSVSREKKESFPLTVTSAQKNPTAFYLCASSVDRGVGNTQYFGPGTRLTVL.

This clone was counted only a few times. The chain employs TRBV2 and TRBJ2-5, with unresolved D. V was cut by 3 bases and J by 1 base, with 6 bases left in between. The germline V gene has CDR1 SNHLY and CDR2 FYNNEI. This CDR3 contains 13 residues. This CDR3 reads CASSDWTQETQYF. CDR3 bases: TGTGCCAGCAGTGATTGGACCCAAGAGACCCAGTACTTC.

The chain joins TRBV10-1 to TRBJ2-5; D remains unclear. The germline V and J ends were trimmed by 1 base and 5 bases, with 8 bases remaining between them. The V gene's germline CDR1 is WNHNN and CDR2 SYGVQD (reference sequence). This CDR3 is 13 amino acids long. The CDR3 region is CASSELAGETQYF. The CDR3 bases are TGCGCCAGCAGTGAGTTGGCCGGGGAGACCCAGTACTTC.

This rearrangement joins TRBV6-6 to TRBJ2-7; TRBD2 might be the D (5 bases). The CDR3 is 15 amino acids. In germline, CDR1 is MNHNY, CDR2 SVGAGI (reference sequence). The V end lost 0 bases, the J end lost 4 bases, and 13 bases lay between the germline ends. The CDR3 sequence: CASSYSIGSGYEQYF. In DNA, the CDR3 is TGTGCCAGCAGTTACTCGATAGGGTCGGGGTACGAGCAGTACTTC.

The chain has TRBV2 and TRBJ1-2; a possible D gene is TRBD1 (6 bases). The V and J ends lost 8 bases and 4 bases respectively, with 17 bases between them. The CDR3 loop spans 14 amino acids. The germline gives CDR1 SNHLY, CDR2 FYNNEI. CDR3 protein: CASLRGTPAYGYTF. The CDR3 DNA sequence: TGTGCCAGCCTCAGGGGAACCCCGGCCTATGGCTACACCTTC.

This chain joins TRBV15 and TRBJ2-7; the match to TRBD2 covers 11 bases. CDR3 length equals 17 residues. Germline V gene data show CDR1 as LNHNV and CDR2 as YYDKDF (reference sequence). Trimming took 0 bases from V and 4 from J; bases not matched to a gene: 8. CDR3 bases: TGTGCCACCAGCAGAGATAAGGGGCTAGCGGGGGGATACGAGCAGTACTTC. As protein: CATSRDKGLAGGYEQYF.

This clone was observed once. The chain carries TRBV27 and TRBJ2-6, with D unresolved. Germline V lookup: CDR1 MNHEY, CDR2 SMNVEV (reference sequence). With 3 bases removed from V and 0 bases from J, the gap between germline ends came to 6 bases. CDR3 size: 15 residues. This CDR3 reads CASSFKNSGANVLTF. Here the CDR3 DNA reads TGTGCCAGCAGTTTCAAGAACTCTGGGGCCAACGTCCTGACTTTC.

This sequence joins TRBV7-9 and TRBJ2-7, with D perhaps matching TRBD2 (5 bases). CDR1 is SEHNR and CDR2 is FQNEAQ in the germline V gene (reference sequence). Trimming left V 4 bases short and J 7 bases short, with 5 bases between. The CDR3 runs to 10 residues. The CDR3 DNA reads TGTGCCAGCAGCTCGGGGGAGCAGTACTTC. It encodes CASSSGEQYF.

The rearrangement links TRBV29-1 to TRBJ2-1; 7 bases match TRBD2. The CDR3 is 14 residues long. V trimming: 1 base; J trimming: 3 bases; junction bases outside the gene matches: 3. The V gene's germline CDR1 is SQVTM and CDR2 ANQGSEA. CDR3 region: CSVEGREVYNEQFF. Written as DNA, the CDR3 is TGCAGCGTTGAAGGTCGGGAGGTCTACAATGAGCAGTTCTTC.

V is TRBV24-1 and J is TRBJ2-3, with a weak D call TRBD2 (10 bases). Per the germline V gene, CDR1 is KGHDR and CDR2 is SFDVKD. The CDR3 sequence is 15 residues long. Deletions cut 4 bases from V and 11 bases from J, with 21 bases between. This chain's CDR3 is CATSDTSGTGREQYF. Here the CDR3 DNA reads TGTGCCACCAGTGACACTAGCGGGACAGGGCGTGAGCAGTATTTT.

This chain joins TRBV4-3 and TRBJ1-1, with D perhaps matching TRBD1 (6 bases). The V and J ends lost 0 bases and 1 base respectively, with 9 bases between them. Germline lookup yields CDR1 LGHNA and CDR2 YSLEER. The length of the CDR3 is 15 residues. CDR3 in amino acids: CASSQDGGRNTEAFF. The DNA of the CDR3 is TGCGCCAGCAGCCAAGATGGGGGGCGGAACACTGAAGCTTTCTTT.

This clone was detected only once. This rearrangement joins TRBV6-2 or TRBV6-3 to TRBJ2-7; 7 positions match TRBD1. Germline V gives CDR1 MNHEY, CDR2 SVGEGT. J was trimmed by 3 bases and V by 2 bases; bases with no gene match: 4. This CDR3 spans 14 amino acids. The DNA of the CDR3 is TGTGCCAGCAGTTACCGCCGGGACAGCTACGAGCAGTACTTC. It translates to CASSYRRDSYEQYF.

The rearrangement joins TRBV7-8 to TRBJ2-7; TRBD2 aligns across 12 bases. After removal of 2 bases from V and 6 bases from J, the junction contained 8 bases not matched to a gene. The germline V gene encodes CDR1 SGHVS and CDR2 FQNEAQ. There are 16 residues in the CDR3. The CDR3, as DNA: TGTGCCAGCAGCTTACAGATGCTAGCGGGAGGGTCCGAGCAGTACTTC. Amino acid sequence: CASSLQMLAGGSEQYF.

The chain employs TRBV21-1 and TRBJ2-7; TRBD1, the table's D call, lacks a check against the DNA. TRBV21-1 is a listed pseudogene. The CDR3 totals 17 residues. The CDR3 nucleotides are TGTGCCAGCAGCAGTGGGTCAGGACAGGGGCTTACCTACGAGCAGTACTTC. Amino acids: CASSSGSGQGLTYEQYF.

V is TRBV7-3 and J is TRBJ2-1, with TRBD2 identical over 9 bases. The length of the CDR3 is 16 residues. Germline V lookup: CDR1 SGHTA, CDR2 FQGTGA. V shed 0 bases, J shed 5 bases, and the junction held 5 bases outside the gene matches. The CDR3 spells CASSLTRASGDNEQFF. The CDR3 DNA reads as TGTGCCAGCAGCTTAACGAGGGCTAGCGGGGACAATGAGCAGTTCTTC.

This clone was seen only a few times. The chain carries TRBV5-1 and TRBJ2-5; D possibly corresponds to TRBD1 (5 bases). V was pared by 1 base and J by 5 bases, with 12 bases between. The germline CDR1 and CDR2 sequences are SGHRS and YFSETQ. The CDR3 contains 14 residues. The CDR3 region is CASSLWGGTETQYF. CDR3 coding DNA: TGCGCCAGCAGCTTGTGGGGCGGAACGGAGACCCAGTACTTC.

The chain combines TRBV19 with TRBJ1-2; D unclear. Trimming took off 6 bases at V and 4 bases at J, with 15 bases between the two ends. The CDR3 covers 14 residues. Germline V gene data show CDR1 as LNHDA and CDR2 as SQIVND (reference sequence). The CDR3 spells CASRTRNRSYGYTF. The CDR3 region has the DNA TGTGCCAGTAGGACGCGGAATAGATCCTATGGCTACACCTTC.

The chain recombines TRBV10-3 with TRBJ2-5; 9 bases match TRBD2. There are 16 residues in the CDR3. Germline V CDR1 and CDR2: ENHRY, SYGVKD. V shed 2 bases and J 2 bases; nucleotides not matched to a gene: 6. The CDR3, as DNA: TGTGCCATCAGTGAGGGGCTAGCGGGGACGCAAGAGACCCAGTACTTC. Protein sequence: CAISEGLAGTQETQYF.

This clone was counted only a few times. The chain combines TRBV7-2 with TRBJ2-5; 11 bases are a match to TRBD2. Germline V lookup: CDR1 SGHTA, CDR2 FQGNSA. This CDR3 comprises 15 residues. J gave up 3 bases and V 6 bases, and 6 bases lay outside the gene matches. CDR3: CASSSASGGKETQYF. The CDR3 DNA sequence: TGTGCCAGCAGTTCCGCTAGCGGGGGGAAAGAGACCCAGTACTTC.

The V gene is TRBV4-2, the J gene TRBJ1-1; 10 nucleotides match TRBD1. The CDR3 contains 15 residues. Trimming at V came to 3 bases and at J to 6 bases, leaving 7 bases not matched to a gene. Germline V lookup: CDR1 LGHNA, CDR2 YNFKEQ. DNA for the CDR3: TGTGCCAGCAGCCACACCGGGACAGGGGATGCTGAAGCTTTCTTT. Amino acid sequence: CASSHTGTGDAEAFF.

This chain uses TRBV2 with TRBJ1-1; weak D call: TRBD1 (6 bases). The CDR3 extends over 13 amino acids. Deletions cut 1 base from V and 11 bases from J, with 14 bases between. CDR1 SNHLY and CDR2 FYNNEI come from the germline V gene. In DNA form, the CDR3 reads TGTGCCAGCAGTGAAGAGGGGTGGGGGCTGGCTTTCTTT. It yields the protein CASSEEGWGLAFF.

V and J are TRBV24-1 and TRBJ2-3; possibly TRBD2 for D (7 bases). Trimming pared 4 bases from V and 4 bases from J, leaving 14 bases between. CDR1 is KGHDR and CDR2 is SFDVKD in the germline V gene. The CDR3 length is 15 residues. This CDR3 reads CATSDPRGAPDTQYF. As DNA, the CDR3 is TGTGCCACCAGTGACCCTCGGGGGGCCCCAGATACGCAGTATTTT.

V gene TRBV2 combines with J gene TRBJ1-5; maybe TRBD1 (5 bases). Germline V gene data show CDR1 as SNHLY and CDR2 as FYNNEI. Trimming stripped 1 base from V and 6 bases from J, with 10 bases between. The CDR3 is 14 residues long. The chain's CDR3 is CASSEVRDAQPQHF. CDR3 bases: TGTGCCAGCAGTGAAGTGCGGGACGCTCAGCCCCAGCATTTT.

This clone has only one observation. This rearrangement joins TRBV29-1 to TRBJ2-1; 7 nucleotides align to TRBD1. The CDR3 runs 13 residues. CDR1 and CDR2 (germline): SQVTM, ANQGSEA. The ends lost 5 bases at V and 5 bases at J; junction bases unmatched: 6. CDR3 nucleotides: TGCAGCGTTACTCCGGGACAGCACAATGAGCAGTTCTTC. Residues: CSVTPGQHNEQFF.

V and J are TRBV19 and TRBJ2-7, with TRBD2 matching over 9 bases. Trimming took 4 bases from V and 4 from J; bases not matched to a gene: 5. Germline CDR1 and CDR2: LNHDA and SQIVND (reference sequence). CDR3 length: 14 residues. The CDR3, as DNA: TGTGCCAGTAGTAAGGTAGCGGGAGATTACGAGCAGTACTTC. Its translation is CASSKVAGDYEQYF.

The chain employs TRBV3-1 (or the pseudogene TRBV3-2) and TRBJ2-7; 9 nucleotides align to TRBD2. The germline V gene has CDR1 LGHDT and CDR2 YNNKEL (reference sequence). The V and J ends lost 1 base and 7 bases, in that order; junction bases with no gene match: 2. CDR3 length: 13 amino acids. The CDR3 coding sequence is TGTGCCAGCAGCCAAGGGCGGGGGGGAGAGCAGTACTTC. It codes for CASSQGRGGEQYF.

The J gene is TRBJ2-6, the V gene TRBV10-3, with TRBD2 identical over 8 bases. The length of the CDR3 is 21 residues. Germline CDR1 reads ENHRY; CDR2 reads SYGVKD. The junction had 15 bases not matched to a gene; V was cut back by 2 bases and J by 0 bases. As DNA, the CDR3 is TGTGCCATCAGTGAGCCGCTCCGCGGGAGGCAAACCTACTCTGGGGCCAACGTCCTGACTTTC. Translating it yields CAISEPLRGRQTYSGANVLTF.

The V gene is TRBV19, the J gene TRBJ1-4; 9 nucleotides align to TRBD1. Germline values: CDR1 LNHDA, CDR2 SQIVND (reference sequence). Losses at the gene ends were 7 bases for V and 6 bases for J; bases not matched to a gene: 6. CDR3 length: 14 residues. The CDR3 coding sequence is TGTGCCAGTAAGACCGGGACAGGGTATGAAAAACTGTTTTTT. This gives the protein CASKTGTGYEKLFF.